The present TCR beta chain was sequenced within a study of T cell repertoires in cytomegalovirus infection. General study points: Individuals carrying CMV plus the relevant HLA were identified by cumulative frequency of public TCR beta families.

From the reads, TCRdb called clonotypes with MiXCR, one entry per CDR3 protein. This sample yields just under 500,000 distinct CDR3 sequences, of which about 33% are seen a single time; roughly 16% belongs to the top ten. About this clonotype itself: Its specificity is not known.

The CDR3 consists of 16 residues. The V and J ends lost 2 bases and 0 bases, in that order; junction bases with no gene match: 3. Germline CDR1 reads MDHEN; CDR2 reads SYDVKM. The chain has TRBV28 and TRBJ2-1, with 8 positions matching TRBD2. The sequencing used cultured PBMCs, collected from culture after CMV antigen stimulation. This TCR came from a human donor in good health (CMV status not recorded). Some clones in this sample may be carry-over from other donors' samples. In DNA form, the CDR3 reads TGTGCCAGCAGTTTAGGGCGGGGGGCCTCCTACAATGAGCAGTTCTTC. Translating gives CASSLGRGASYNEQFF.